Each of the 20 T cell receptor beta chains below was sequenced from the same sample in a study of shared clonotypes between healthy human individuals. Data came from immunoSEQ multiplex PCR; TCRdb stores just in-frame clones and leaves some out. The data contain 730,000 or so clones, less than 80% of them singletons. The sequencing sample was made of memory CD4+ T cells sorted from blood. Subset defined: CD45RA-negative fraction. All receptors derive from a woman aged 30 to 39 in good health.

Comment on this clone: This CDR3 is also generated by other DNA sequences in the sample. This chain uses TRBV7-9 with TRBJ2-5; D not resolved. The V end lost 5 bases, the J end lost 4 bases, and 11 bases lay between the germline ends. CDR3 length: 13 amino acids. CDR1 is SEHNR, CDR2 FQNEAQ, per germline (reference sequence). CDR3 residues: CASSLGSSETQYF. The CDR3 DNA reads as TGTGCCAGCAGCCTCGGAAGTTCAGAGACCCAGTACTTC.

This chain joins TRBV30 and TRBJ2-6, with D perhaps matching TRBD1 (5 bases). V was shortened by 3 bases and J by 2 bases, with 8 bases between the two germline ends. CDR3 size: 14 residues. Germline V gene data show CDR1 as GTSNPN and CDR2 as SVGIG (reference sequence). The DNA of the CDR3 is TGTGCCTGGAGCCCAGGGACTGGGGCCAACGTCCTGACTTTC. Its translation: CAWSPGTGANVLTF. Drawing the rest from reference TRBV30 and TRBJ2-6, the complete variable domain is SQTIHQWPATLVQPVGSPLSLECTVEGTSNPNLYWYRQAAGRGLQLLFYSVGIGQISSEVPQNLSASRPQDRQFILSSKKLLLSDSGFYLCAWSPGTGANVLTFGAGSRLTVL.

The sample holds a few counts of this clone. V and J are TRBV5-1 and TRBJ1-5, with TRBD1 identical over 11 bases. Germline V CDR1 and CDR2: SGHRS, YFSETQ. V dropped 4 bases and J dropped 9; count of bases not matched to a gene: 6. The CDR3 length is 14 residues. The CDR3: CASSPGTGGLPQHF. The CDR3 DNA is TGCGCCAGCAGCCCTGGGACAGGGGGTTTGCCCCAGCATTTT.

The chain uses TRBV25-1 and TRBJ1-5; possibly TRBD1 for D (6 bases). V was shortened by 8 bases and J by 3 bases, with 8 bases between the two germline ends. CDR3 length: 12 amino acids. Germline V CDR1 and CDR2: MGHDK, SYGVNS. The CDR3 here is CASSGVNQPQHF. The CDR3 coding sequence is TGTGCCAGCTCAGGGGTCAATCAGCCCCAGCATTTT.

A few counts support this clone. This chain uses TRBV6-5 with TRBJ1-2, with TRBD1 as a possible D gene (6 bases). V lost 7 bases and J lost 6, with 12 bases in between. CDR1 and CDR2 from the germline V gene are MNHEY and SVGAGI. The CDR3 has 12 residues. CDR3 sequence (DNA): TGTGCCAGCACCAAACAGGGACATGGCTACACCTTC. Amino acid sequence: CASTKQGHGYTF.

The chain has TRBV19 and TRBJ1-1; 9 bases are shared with TRBD1. Trimming took 5 bases from V and 10 from J; bases not matched to a gene: 8. From germline, CDR1 is LNHDA and CDR2 SQIVND (reference sequence). This CDR3 has 13 amino acids. CDR3 loop: CASSLYKDRGAFF. The CDR3, as DNA: TGTGCCAGTAGTTTATATAAGGACAGGGGAGCTTTCTTT.

A few counts support this clone. Different DNA sequences within this sample yield the same CDR3. The CDR3 nucleotides read TGTGCCAGCTCAGAGGGACACTATGGCTACACCTTC. It specifies CASSEGHYGYTF. The chain joins TRBV18 to TRBJ1-2, with TRBD1 as a possible D gene (5 bases). Germline-derived CDR1 and CDR2 are KGHSH and LQKENI. V was clipped by 5 bases and J by 3 bases, with 7 bases between them. The CDR3 spans 12 residues.

In its sample, this clone was seen a few times. Other DNA sequences in this sample translate to the same CDR3. The rearrangement joins TRBV29-1 to TRBJ2-1, with 10 bases lining up with TRBD2. Germline lookup yields CDR1 SQVTM and CDR2 ANQGSEA. With V trimmed by 4 bases and J by 3 bases, 3 bases remained unmatched. The CDR3 loop spans 14 amino acids. CDR3 region: CSVVRTSGYNEQFF. DNA of the CDR3: TGCAGCGTTGTTAGGACTAGCGGCTACAATGAGCAGTTCTTC.

This chain links TRBV11-2 with TRBJ2-5; a possible D gene is TRBD1 (6 bases). CDR3 size: 16 residues. From germline, CDR1 is SGHAT and CDR2 FQNNGV. V lost 5 bases, J lost 0 bases, and 16 bases lay in between. For the CDR3, the DNA is TGTGCCAGCAGCCACCACCAGACAGGTCACCAAGAGACCCAGTACTTC. Translation: CASSHHQTGHQETQYF.

The chain joins TRBV15 to TRBJ2-2; D is uncertain. The CDR3 extends over 15 amino acids. Germline V gene sequence: CDR1 LNHNV, CDR2 YYDKDF (reference sequence). The V and J ends lost 0 bases and 1 base respectively, with 6 bases between them. The chain's CDR3 is CATSREGWNTGELFF. CDR3 in DNA: TGTGCCACCAGCAGAGAAGGGTGGAACACCGGGGAGCTGTTTTTT.

Concerning this clone: This CDR3 is also generated by other DNA sequences in the sample. The rearrangement joins TRBV18 to TRBJ2-1; TRBD1 aligns across 7 bases. The CDR3 is 14 amino acids. The trim removed 6 bases at V and 5 bases at J, leaving 7 bases unmatched. Looked up from germline, CDR1 is KGHSH and CDR2 is LQKENI. CDR3: CASSYSGGDNEQFF. The CDR3 coding sequence is TGTGCCAGCTCCTACTCAGGGGGAGACAATGAGCAGTTCTTC.

V gene TRBV5-1 combines with J gene TRBJ2-3; 14 nucleotides agree with TRBD2. CDR3 length equals 17 residues. Germline trimming cut 0 bases from V and 6 bases from J; bases unmatched to any gene: 6. CDR1 is SGHRS and CDR2 is YFSETQ in the germline V gene. CDR3 sequence (DNA): TGCGCCAGCAGCTTGGCAGGGACTAGCGGGAGTGAGGATACGCAGTATTTT. Protein product: CASSLAGTSGSEDTQYF.

CDR3 DNA: TGTGCCGTCGCGGCCCAGCATTTT. Protein product: CAVAAQHF. The V gene is TRBV5-4, the J gene TRBJ1-5, with D unresolved. Germline CDR1 is SGHNT and CDR2 is YYREEE (reference sequence). The CDR3 contains 8 residues. V was shortened by 10 bases and J by 11 bases, with 7 bases between the two germline ends. Filled out from reference TRBV5-4 and TRBJ1-5, the complete variable domain reads ETGVTQSPTHLIKTRGQQVTLRCSSQSGHNTVSWYQQALGQGPQFIFQYYREEENGRGNFPPRFSGLQFPNYSSELNVNALELDDSALYLCAVAAQHFGDGTRLSIL.

This clone was seen more than once but under ten times. The J gene is TRBJ2-3, the V gene TRBV7-3; possible D gene TRBD2, 5 bases. The CDR3 runs 14 residues. CDR1 and CDR2 (germline): SGHTA, FQGTGA. The V end lost 1 base, the J end lost 1 base, and 6 bases lay between the germline ends. CDR3 amino acids: CASSLNSGTDTQYF. The CDR3 nucleotides read TGTGCCAGCAGCTTAAATAGCGGCACAGATACGCAGTATTTT.

The chain is built from TRBV7-2 and TRBJ1-5; no clear D gene. This CDR3 contains 12 residues. The V gene's germline CDR1 is SGHTA and CDR2 FQGNSA. V dropped 4 bases and J dropped 4 bases, with 5 bases sitting between them. The CDR3 reads CASSSRNQPQHF. The CDR3 region has the DNA TGTGCCAGCAGCTCCAGGAATCAGCCCCAGCATTTT.

The chain employs TRBV10-3 and TRBJ2-1; TRBD2 agrees at 15 bases. Germline-derived CDR1 and CDR2 are ENHRY and SYGVKD. After removal of 4 bases from V and 7 bases from J, the junction contained 5 bases not matched to a gene. The CDR3 runs 16 residues. The CDR3 reads CAISGGLAGGTNEQFF. For the CDR3, the DNA is TGTGCCATCAGTGGTGGACTAGCGGGAGGGACGAATGAGCAGTTCTTC.

V and J are TRBV6-5 and TRBJ1-3; D call uncertain. CDR3 length: 14 residues. V was pared by 5 bases and J by 0 bases, with 8 bases between. Germline CDR1 MNHEY, CDR2 SVGAGI. The CDR3 DNA sequence: TGTGCCAGCAGTATCGGGAGCTCTGGAAACACCATATATTTT. It codes for CASSIGSSGNTIYF.

V and J are TRBV19 and TRBJ1-5; weak D call: TRBD1 (5 bases). The CDR3 is 15 residues long. V dropped 3 bases and J dropped 0 bases, with 9 bases sitting between them. Germline V gene lookup returns CDR1 LNHDA and CDR2 SQIVND (reference sequence). The CDR3 loop is CASSISGYSNQPQHF. CDR3 DNA: TGTGCCAGTAGTATCTCAGGGTATAGCAATCAGCCCCAGCATTTT. Full variable domain (outside the CDR3, taken from reference TRBV19 and TRBJ1-5): DGGITQSPKYLFRKEGQNVTLSCEQNLNHDAMYWYRQDPGQGLRLIYYSQIVNDFQKGDIAEGYSVSREKKESFPLTVTSAQKNPTAFYLCASSISGYSNQPQHFGDGTRLSIL.

The J gene is TRBJ1-5, the V gene TRBV18; D is unresolved. Trimming shortened V by 2 bases and J by 3 bases, and 11 bases separated the two germline ends. This CDR3 has 15 residues. The germline V gene encodes CDR1 KGHSH and CDR2 LQKENI. The CDR3 coding sequence is TGTGCCAGCTCACCATCTCAACAGCTCAATCAGCCCCAGCATTTT. This gives the protein CASSPSQQLNQPQHF.

This clone was found many times. The chain links TRBV11-3 to TRBJ1-1, with no clear D. V lost 4 bases and J lost 3, with 9 bases in between. Germline CDR1 and CDR2: SGHNT and YENEEA. The CDR3 contains 13 residues. CDR3 nucleotide sequence: TGTGCCAGCAGCTCCCAGTCCGACACTGAAGCTTTCTTT. The encoded protein is CASSSQSDTEAFF.